The rows below give T cell receptor beta chains drawn from one sample of a study of blood T cell repertoires in COVID-19. Data came from immunoSEQ multiplex PCR; TCRdb stores just in-frame clones and leaves some out. The repertoire holds about 99,000 clones, 86% seen once, with over 10% in the top ten. Sequenced input: peripheral blood. These TCRs come from an older woman in a cohort sampled during active or convalescent COVID-19. Both conserved end residues are part of each CDR3.

v_call,cdr3_aa
TRBV7-9,CASSLGTGVYEQYF
TRBV5-4,CASSLKPGEQYF
TRBV25-1,CASSAPLRGPYEQYF
TRBV19,CASSIFQGQGYQPQHF
TRBV7-9,CASSLWEGDTEAFF
TRBV7-3,CASSLTGEGWDGYTF
TRBV9,CASSVPREGDTQYF
TRBV29-1,CSATGLGDEKLFF
TRBV5-1,CASSAGGGAYGYTF
TRBV7-2,CASSSRWSSHYYTF
TRBV6-2/TRBV6-3,CASSYRSYNEQFF
TRBV18,CASSRDTLNYGYTF
TRBV6-5,CASSNLAGGFYEQYF
TRBV24-1,CATSDSRTSGIPDTQYF
TRBV18,CASSPSSGVSTDTQYF
TRBV7-2,CATGWQGNNSPLHF
TRBV5-1,CASRGDVNGYTF
TRBV20-1,CSASQGTHSNQPQHF
TRBV4-2,CASSQDYASNYGYTF
TRBV11-2,CASSLRLAGWTSYNEQFF
TRBV7-2,CASSPYLPETQYF
TRBV5-1,CASAENTGELFF
TRBV7-8,CASSLERYGGYEQYF
TRBV6-5,CASSTQRGTYYEQYF
TRBV19,CATKGVYVTYNEQFF
TRBV5-1,CASSRGDYDNEQFF
TRBV19,CASSIRGQGSDIQYF
TRBV2,CASSASAGGNSPLHF
TRBV4-2,CASSQEESRELFF
TRBV5-4,CASSLKGAYEQYF
TRBV19,CASSISGRNTEAFF
TRBV5-1,CASSLRGVPGELFF
TRBV5-5,CASSSLDGKRTEAFF
TRBV5-1,CASSLILAGGTDTQYF
TRBV24-1,CATSDSTPGGTDTQYF
TRBV10-3,CAITAGLATNEQYF
TRBV28,CASNSKGRQGTDTQYF